This T cell receptor beta chain was identified during a study of blood T cell repertoires in COVID-19. Study-level background: Sites across the United States, Italy and Spain contributed samples from acute and convalescent COVID-19. The analysed material was cDNA or gDNA that came from T cells, B-cell-depleted T cells, or PBMCs.

As processed by the authors: Amplification with reference gene primers provided the estimates of nucleated cell counts. The data were produced by immunoSEQ multiplex PCR, yet TCRdb's version contains in-frame clones alone and is incomplete. V and J calls and clone size are as listed in that table; D and trimming were resolved from the DNA. The sample lists more than 150,000 clones; roughly 90% were seen once. The CDR3 spans 13 residues. Germline CDR1 GTSNPN, CDR2 SVGIG (reference sequence). With 5 bases clipped from V and 4 bases from J, the junction kept 6 bases outside the gene matches. This sequence joins TRBV30 and TRBJ1-2, with 8 positions matching TRBD1. The receptor's source is a man aged 60 to 75 with acute or convalescent COVID-19. Sequenced input: peripheral blood. The DNA for the CDR3 is TGTGCCTGGTCAGGGGGCATGGGCTATGGCTACACCTTC. Amino acids: CAWSGGMGYGYTF. Combining the CDR3 with reference TRBV30 and TRBJ1-2 gives the whole variable domain SQTIHQWPATLVQPVGSPLSLECTVEGTSNPNLYWYRQAAGRGLQLLFYSVGIGQISSEVPQNLSASRPQDRQFILSSKKLLLSDSGFYLCAWSGGMGYGYTFGSGTRLTVV.